Listed here are 28 T cell receptor beta chains from one sample, sequenced in a study of cytomegalovirus exposure and HLA in healthy donors. 13 Jbeta primers and 60 Vbeta primers were used for the PCR. Produced via immunoSEQ multiplex PCR; TCRdb's table is partial and in-frame only. The table has approximately 220,000 clones, over 80% seen once; the top ten hold around 6%. The sequencing sample was made of PBMCs. The receptors come from a man aged 35-49 years in good health and CMV-seropositive.

The J gene is TRBJ2-1, the V gene TRBV7-9, with 10 nucleotides matching TRBD1. This CDR3 spans 15 amino acids. Germline assignment: CDR1 SEHNR and CDR2 FQNEAQ (reference sequence). Trimming at V came to 6 bases and at J to 4 bases, leaving 6 bases not matched to a gene. The CDR3: CASSQDRGRYNEQFF. In nucleotides, the CDR3 is TGTGCCAGCAGTCAAGACAGGGGGCGATACAATGAGCAGTTCTTC.

This chain links TRBV6-5 with TRBJ2-1, with a weak D call TRBD1 (6 bases). The CDR3 consists of 14 residues. V dropped 5 bases and J dropped 4 bases, with 12 bases sitting between them. Germline assignment: CDR1 MNHEY and CDR2 SVGAGI. CDR3 sequence (DNA): TGTGCCAGCAGTCCCGGACAGACTTACAATGAGCAGTTCTTC. Its translation is CASSPGQTYNEQFF.

This chain uses TRBV19 with TRBJ1-1; D is uncertain. Germline V gene lookup returns CDR1 LNHDA and CDR2 SQIVND (reference sequence). Deletions cut 3 bases from V and 7 bases from J, with 12 bases between. This CDR3 has 13 amino acids. CDR3 nucleotide sequence: TGTGCCAGTAGTATGGAGGGAGTGAATGAAGCTTTCTTT. This translates into CASSMEGVNEAFF.

The V call is TRBV7-6, the J call TRBJ2-1, with TRBD2 identical over 8 bases. V dropped 1 base and J dropped 4; count of bases not matched to a gene: 3. The CDR3 has 15 residues. The germline V gene encodes CDR1 SGHVS and CDR2 FNYEAQ. The CDR3 is CASSLGEREYNEQFF. In DNA form, the CDR3 reads TGTGCCAGCAGCTTAGGGGAGCGGGAGTACAATGAGCAGTTCTTC.

The chain recombines TRBV7-9 with TRBJ1-4; the D is unclear. Germline loops: CDR1 SEHNR, CDR2 FQNEAQ (reference sequence). Deletions cut 4 bases from V and 7 bases from J, with 4 bases between. CDR3 size: 11 residues. CDR3 sequence: CASSSSEKLFF. In DNA form, the CDR3 reads TGTGCCAGCAGCTCTAGTGAAAAACTGTTTTTT. The complete variable domain, with remaining parts taken from reference TRBV7-9 and TRBJ1-4, reads DTGVSQNPRHKITKRGQNVTFRCDPISEHNRLYWYRQTLGQGPEFLTYFQNEAQLEKSRLLSDRFSAERPKGSFSTLEIQRTEQGDSAMYLCASSSSEKLFFGSGTQLSVL.

Of note for this clone: With a far larger clone one base away, a read error is the likely cause. The chain links TRBV7-9 to TRBJ2-2; TRBD2 matches 7 bases. The CDR3 loop spans 17 amino acids. CDR1 SEHNR and CDR2 FQNEAQ come from the germline V gene (reference sequence). For the CDR3, the DNA is TGTTCCAGCAGCCCCAAGAGACTAGCTTTGAACACCGGGGAGCTGTTTTTT. It is translated as CSSSPKRLALNTGELFF.

The V and J genes are TRBV4-2 and TRBJ2-7; maybe TRBD1 (5 bases). The CDR3 sequence is 13 residues long. V gave up 3 bases and J gave up 1 base, with 7 bases separating them. Germline CDR1 is LGHNA and CDR2 is YNFKEQ. CDR3 DNA: TGTGCCAGCAGCCAGGCAGGGTCCTACGAGCAGTACTTC. Its protein is CASSQAGSYEQYF.

CDR3 sequence (DNA): TGTGCCAGCAGTGCACCGGGACTAGCTTCGTACGAGCAGTACTTC. It specifies CASSAPGLASYEQYF. The J gene is TRBJ2-7, the V gene TRBV27; TRBD2 matches at 9 bases. Unmatched junction bases numbered 9, after V lost 5 bases and J lost 4 bases. In germline, CDR1 is MNHEY, CDR2 SMNVEV (reference sequence). CDR3 length equals 15 residues.

The V call is TRBV6-1, the J call TRBJ2-7, with 7 positions matching TRBD2. This CDR3 region has 14 residues. V was pared by 7 bases and J by 2 bases, with 8 bases of the junction left unmatched. Germline loops: CDR1 MNHNS, CDR2 SASEGT. CDR3 loop: CASNLGTSAYEQYV. Here the CDR3 DNA reads TGTGCCAGCAACCTCGGAACTAGCGCCTACGAGCAGTACGTC.

The rearrangement uses TRBV11-2 and TRBJ2-1; possible D gene TRBD2, 5 bases. V was trimmed by 3 bases and J by 0 bases, leaving 9 bases between them. The CDR3 totals 15 residues. Germline V gene sequence: CDR1 SGHAT, CDR2 FQNNGV. For the CDR3, the DNA is TGTGCCAGCAGCTTCGGCGGAGGCTCCTACAATGAGCAGTTCTTC. Translating gives CASSFGGGSYNEQFF.

The genes are TRBV6-5 and TRBJ1-1; the match to TRBD1 covers 9 bases. With 6 bases clipped from V and 5 bases from J, the junction kept 4 bases outside the gene matches. Germline CDR1 reads MNHEY; CDR2 reads SVGAGI. The CDR3 loop spans 13 amino acids. CDR3 protein: CASRLDRGTEAFF. The CDR3, as DNA: TGTGCCAGCAGGCTGGACAGGGGAACTGAAGCTTTCTTT.

The V call is TRBV4-2, the J call TRBJ2-1, with 13 positions matching TRBD2. This CDR3 contains 16 residues. V trimming: 2 bases; J trimming: 6 bases; junction bases outside the gene matches: 4. Germline-derived CDR1 and CDR2 are LGHNA and YNFKEQ. The CDR3 sequence: CASSQLGLAGANEQFF. In DNA, the CDR3 is TGTGCCAGCAGCCAACTCGGACTAGCGGGAGCCAATGAGCAGTTCTTC.

The chain combines TRBV5-1 with TRBJ2-2, with 9 bases matching TRBD1. This CDR3 contains 14 residues. Per the germline V gene, CDR1 is SGHRS and CDR2 is YFSETQ. V shed 6 bases, J shed 4 bases, and the junction held 4 bases outside the gene matches. CDR3 residues: CASTGTGSTGELFF. DNA of the CDR3: TGCGCCAGCACCGGGACAGGGAGCACCGGGGAGCTGTTTTTT.

This chain links TRBV5-8 with TRBJ2-2; D gene ambiguous. The CDR3 covers 14 residues. The V and J ends lost 2 bases and 0 bases respectively, with 5 bases between them. The germline V gene encodes CDR1 SGHTS and CDR2 YDEGEE. The CDR3 DNA follows: TGTGCCAGCAGCTTCGCAGCGAACACCGGGGAGCTGTTTTTT. Translating gives CASSFAANTGELFF. Drawing the rest from reference TRBV5-8 and TRBJ2-2, the complete variable domain is EAGVTQSPTHLIKTRGQQATLRCSPISGHTSVYWYQQALGLGLQFLLWYDEGEERNRGNFPPRFSGRQFPNYSSELNVNALELEDSALYLCASSFAANTGELFFGEGSRLTVL.

The genes are TRBV11-2 and TRBJ1-3; D possibly corresponds to TRBD1 (6 bases). The CDR3 extends over 17 amino acids. Germline values: CDR1 SGHAT, CDR2 FQNNGV. Trimming took off 5 bases at V and 0 bases at J, with 17 bases between the two ends. The CDR3 reads CASSGQSRTVSGNTIYF. In nucleotides, the CDR3 is TGTGCCAGCAGCGGACAATCACGGACAGTCTCTGGAAACACCATATATTTT.

The chain carries TRBV5-1 and TRBJ2-7; 7 bases line up with TRBD1. Looked up from germline, CDR1 is SGHRS and CDR2 is YFSETQ. The CDR3 has 13 amino acids. With 4 bases clipped from V and 6 bases from J, the junction kept 7 bases outside the gene matches. CDR3 amino acids: CASSPTGVGEQYF. Written as DNA, the CDR3 is TGCGCCAGCAGCCCAACAGGGGTTGGCGAGCAGTACTTC.

J is TRBJ1-4 and V is TRBV9, with D perhaps matching TRBD1 (5 bases). V lost 4 bases and J lost 7, with 14 bases in between. Germline loops: CDR1 SGDLS, CDR2 YYNGEE. This CDR3 is 14 amino acids long. The CDR3 is CASSLQGGVEKLFF. CDR3 DNA sequence: TGTGCCAGCAGCCTGCAGGGAGGTGTTGAAAAACTGTTTTTT. Based on the CDR3 plus reference TRBV9 and TRBJ1-4, the full variable domain is DSGVTQTPKHLITATGQRVTLRCSPRSGDLSVYWYQQSLDQGLQFLIQYYNGEERAKGNILERFSAQQFPDLHSELNLSSLELGDSALYFCASSLQGGVEKLFFGSGTQLSVL.

The chain carries TRBV5-6 and TRBJ2-7, with TRBD2 matching over 12 bases. The CDR3 spans 15 residues. After removal of 4 bases from V and 2 bases from J, the junction contained 4 bases not matched to a gene. The V gene's germline CDR1 is SGHDT and CDR2 YYEEEE. CDR3 amino acids: CASSEGLAGPYEQYV. The CDR3 bases are TGTGCCAGCAGCGAGGGACTAGCGGGCCCCTACGAGCAGTACGTC.

The chain couples TRBV7-9 to TRBJ2-6, with no clear D. The CDR3 has 15 residues. Germline CDR1 reads SEHNR; CDR2 reads FQNEAQ (reference sequence). The germline V and J ends were trimmed by 4 bases and 4 bases, with 11 bases remaining between them. In DNA form, the CDR3 reads TGTGCCAGCAGCTCAGAGCGTTACGGGGCCAACGTCCTGACTTTC. Its translation: CASSSERYGANVLTF.

V and J are TRBV5-1 and TRBJ2-1, with 13 bases aligning to TRBD2. Germline V lookup: CDR1 SGHRS, CDR2 YFSETQ. With V trimmed by 4 bases and J by 7 bases, 8 bases remained unmatched. The CDR3 is made up of 16 amino acids. CDR3 loop: CASSPLLAGGQNEQFF. CDR3 coding DNA: TGCGCCAGCAGCCCCCTACTAGCGGGAGGGCAAAATGAGCAGTTCTTC.

The chain joins TRBV29-1 to TRBJ1-2; D gene unclear. Trimming removed 0 bases at V and 5 bases at J, with 13 bases between. The CDR3 totals 14 residues. Germline V gene lookup returns CDR1 SQVTM and CDR2 ANQGSEA. The CDR3 nucleotides read TGCAGCGTTGAAGATGCACGAGTCCCTTATGGCTACACCTTC. Amino acid sequence: CSVEDARVPYGYTF.

The rearrangement uses TRBV5-1 and TRBJ2-5, with TRBD1 as a possible D gene (6 bases). V dropped 3 bases and J dropped 4 bases, with 16 bases sitting between them. CDR3 size: 15 residues. Germline V gene lookup returns CDR1 SGHRS and CDR2 YFSETQ. CDR3: CASSSLEGGLETQYF. As DNA, the CDR3 is TGCGCCAGCAGCTCCCTGGAAGGGGGTTTAGAGACCCAGTACTTC.

The chain recombines TRBV7-9 with TRBJ2-7; D remains ambiguous. CDR3 length: 14 amino acids. V dropped 0 bases and J dropped 2 bases, with 8 bases sitting between them. CDR1 and CDR2 from the germline V gene are SEHNR and FQNEAQ (reference sequence). CDR3 DNA: TGTGCCAGCAGCTTAGCCCCTCCCGCCTACGAGCAGTACTTC. It translates to CASSLAPPAYEQYF.

The chain recombines TRBV7-9 with TRBJ2-1; 9 nucleotides agree with TRBD1. The CDR3 runs to 15 residues. V gave up 3 bases and J gave up 5 bases; unmatched junction bases: 5. CDR1 and CDR2 (germline): SEHNR, FQNEAQ (reference sequence). The CDR3 coding sequence is TGTGCCAGCAGCTTCGGGACAGGGTTGAACAATGAGCAGTTCTTC. Translating gives CASSFGTGLNNEQFF.

The chain links TRBV7-8 to TRBJ2-2; TRBD2 aligns across 8 bases. Per germline, CDR1 SGHVS and CDR2 FQNEAQ. The J segment lost 4 bases and the V segment lost 3 bases, leaving 7 bases of the junction unmatched. The CDR3 has 16 amino acids. The CDR3 here is CASSFTGRAGTGELFF. For the CDR3, the DNA is TGTGCCAGCAGCTTCACCGGGAGGGCGGGCACCGGGGAGCTGTTTTTT.

Comment on this clone: A junction boundary mismatches the germline segment, possibly from a read error. V gene TRBV7-9 combines with J gene TRBJ2-4, with a possible D match to TRBD2 (6 bases). CDR3 length: 17 residues. Germline-derived CDR1 and CDR2 are SEHNR and FQNEAQ (reference sequence). The CDR3 DNA sequence: TGTGCCAGCAGCTGGGGAGGCGCAGGGCATAAGAAAATCATTCAGTACTTC. The encoded protein is CASSWGGAGHKKIIQYF.

V and J are TRBV5-1 and TRBJ2-1; 15 bases agree with TRBD2. V shed 3 bases and J 5 bases; nucleotides not matched to a gene: 6. The CDR3 contains 17 residues. Germline CDR1 is SGHRS and CDR2 is YFSETQ. The CDR3, as DNA: TGCGCCAGCAGCTGGGGACTAGCGGGAGGAGTGAACAATGAGCAGTTCTTC. It translates to CASSWGLAGGVNNEQFF.

This chain links TRBV30 with TRBJ2-3, with D possibly being TRBD1 (6 bases). The germline gives CDR1 GTSNPN, CDR2 SVGIG (reference sequence). The CDR3 sequence is 15 residues long. Trimming removed 5 bases from V and 1 base from J, with 16 bases in between. This CDR3 is CAWGAPGAGTDTQYF. The CDR3 coding sequence is TGTGCCTGGGGGGCCCCAGGGGCGGGCACAGATACGCAGTATTTT.